The 21 T cell receptor beta chains below were found in one sample sequenced in a study of T-cell reconstitution after alpha-beta-depleted transplantation in children. Unique molecular identifiers were incorporated during preparation of the TCRbeta library. A single record per CDR3 protein comes from TCRdb applying MiXCR to the PCR reads. The sample consists of 780,000 or so distinct CDR3 sequences, roughly 15% of them appearing once. The sequencing here drew on PBMCs, mostly from graft donor cells, taken 360 days after TCRalphabeta/CD19-depleted stem cell transplant. All receptors derive from a male patient younger than 18 who had a stem cell transplant for acute lymphoblastic leukemia, so the T cells may come from the graft donor.

The V and J genes are TRBV12-3 or TRBV12-4 and TRBJ1-5; D not resolved. The CDR3 is 14 residues long. V lost 5 bases and J lost 5, with 13 bases in between. DNA for the CDR3: TGTGCCAGCAGTACGGCCACACGGCATCAGCCCCAGCATTTT. Its translation: CASSTATRHQPQHF.

This sequence joins TRBV3-1 and TRBJ2-5; no definite D call. The V gene lost 0 bases and the J gene lost 5 bases, with 16 bases spanning the gap. The germline V gene encodes CDR1 LGHDT and CDR2 YNNKEL (reference sequence). The CDR3 is 16 amino acids. The CDR3 is CASSQDRMWEGETQYF. The CDR3 coding sequence is TGTGCCAGCAGCCAAGATAGAATGTGGGAAGGCGAGACCCAGTACTTC.

This chain connects TRBV7-7 to TRBJ2-5; 8 nucleotides line up with TRBD1. Germline CDR1 and CDR2: SSHAT and FNYEAQ (reference sequence). The CDR3 loop spans 16 amino acids. V shed 3 bases, J shed 5 bases, and the junction held 11 bases outside the gene matches. CDR3 in amino acids: CASSFKVDRAGETQYF. Here the CDR3 DNA reads TGTGCCAGCAGCTTCAAGGTGGACAGGGCGGGGGAGACCCAGTACTTC. Full variable domain (remainder filled in from reference TRBV7-7 and TRBJ2-5): GAGVSQSPRYKVTKRGQDVTLRCDPISSHATLYWYQQALGQGPEFLTYFNYEAQPDKSGLPSDRFSAERPEGSISTLTIQRTEQRDSAMYRCASSFKVDRAGETQYFGPGTRLLVL.

This clonotype turned up a few times. This rearrangement joins TRBV5-1 to TRBJ1-4; 7 bases are shared with TRBD1. The V gene's germline CDR1 is SGHRS and CDR2 YFSETQ. This CDR3 is 20 amino acids long. Losses at the gene ends were 1 base for V and 0 bases for J; bases not matched to a gene: 15. The CDR3 sequence: CASSLSTTGVFPPTNEKLFF. In DNA form, the CDR3 reads TGCGCCAGCAGCTTGTCGACCACAGGGGTTTTTCCTCCAACTAATGAAAAACTGTTTTTT.

V and J are TRBV12-3 or TRBV12-4 and TRBJ2-7; D is ambiguous. Trimming stripped 2 bases from V and 6 bases from J, with 17 bases between. The CDR3 totals 15 residues. The CDR3 loop reads CASSLKLPPPLEQYF. DNA for the CDR3: TGTGCCAGCAGTTTAAAACTACCTCCGCCTCTCGAGCAGTACTTC.

V and J are TRBV4-1 and TRBJ2-7; D may match TRBD1 or TRBD2 (5 bases each). Germline lookup yields CDR1 MGHRA and CDR2 YSYEKL. The CDR3 is made up of 19 amino acids. V lost 0 bases and J 0 bases, leaving 21 bases between the germline ends. The CDR3, as DNA: TGCGCCAGCAGCCAAGATATGGGGACGGGCCTCCCCCTCTCCTACGAGCAGTACTTC. Protein: CASSQDMGTGLPLSYEQYF.

This clonotype was recorded a few times. J is TRBJ2-7 and V is TRBV7-3; possibly TRBD2 for D (5 bases). V was clipped by 3 bases and J by 3 bases, with 9 bases between them. CDR3 length equals 13 residues. Looked up from germline, CDR1 is SGHTA and CDR2 is FQGTGA. CDR3 DNA sequence: TGTGCCAGCAGCTTGGACTCATACTACGAGCAGTACTTC. Protein: CASSLDSYYEQYF.

This clonotype was detected only a few times. The chain carries TRBV7-9 and TRBJ1-4; 7 nucleotides agree with TRBD1. Germline-derived CDR1 and CDR2 are SEHNR and FQNEAQ (reference sequence). V lost 4 bases and J lost 3; bases outside the gene matches: 8. The CDR3 length is 16 residues. The CDR3, as DNA: TGTGCCAGCAGCTCCCCCCAGGGGGTGGCTAATGAAAAACTGTTTTTT. Its protein is CASSSPQGVANEKLFF.

The chain employs TRBV27 and TRBJ2-7; TRBD2 might be the D (5 bases). Germline values: CDR1 MNHEY, CDR2 SMNVEV (reference sequence). Trimming removed 3 bases at V and 4 bases at J, with 13 bases between. The CDR3 spans 14 residues. This chain's CDR3 is CASSFSDGLYEQYF. The CDR3 nucleotides are TGTGCCAGCAGTTTTTCGGACGGACTTTACGAGCAGTACTTC.

There are many counts of this clonotype. The V gene is TRBV4-2, the J gene TRBJ2-7; D could derive from TRBD1 or TRBD2 (5 bases each). V was trimmed by 0 bases and J by 3 bases, leaving 18 bases between them. The CDR3 is 17 residues long. From germline, CDR1 is LGHNA and CDR2 YNFKEQ. CDR3 sequence: CASSQDRGSAGLYEQYF. The DNA for the CDR3 is TGTGCCAGCAGCCAAGATAGGGGTAGCGCGGGCCTCTACGAGCAGTACTTC.

The chain joins TRBV12-3 or TRBV12-4 to TRBJ1-1, with a tentative D call TRBD1 (6 bases). The germline V and J ends were trimmed by 7 bases and 4 bases, with 16 bases remaining between them. This CDR3 is built from 14 residues. The CDR3 DNA is TGTGCCAGCACCCTGGTAGGGGGAGGCACTGAAGCTTTCTTT. Translating it yields CASTLVGGGTEAFF.

The chain employs TRBV5-1 and TRBJ2-7; 11 positions agree with TRBD1. From germline, CDR1 is SGHRS and CDR2 YFSETQ. V lost 1 base, J lost 3 bases, and 12 bases stayed unmatched. CDR3 length: 18 residues. The CDR3 sequence is CASSLWGQGEEVYYEQYF. In nucleotides, the CDR3 is TGCGCCAGCAGCTTGTGGGGACAGGGGGAAGAAGTATACTACGAGCAGTACTTC. The full variable domain, in which reference TRBV5-1 and TRBJ2-7 provide the parts outside the CDR3, is KAGVTQTPRYLIKTRGQQVTLSCSPISGHRSVSWYQQTPGQGLQFLFEYFSETQRNKGNFPGRFSGRQFSNSRSEMNVSTLELGDSALYLCASSLWGQGEEVYYEQYFGPGTRLTVT.

The rearrangement links TRBV7-9 to TRBJ2-1; D not certain. V was trimmed by 5 bases and J by 2 bases, leaving 10 bases between them. The CDR3 totals 14 residues. The V gene's germline CDR1 is SEHNR and CDR2 FQNEAQ (reference sequence). The CDR3 sequence: CASSPEIAYNEQFF. Here the CDR3 DNA reads TGTGCCAGCAGCCCCGAGATTGCCTACAATGAGCAGTTCTTC. Based on the CDR3 plus reference TRBV7-9 and TRBJ2-1, the full variable domain is DTGVSQNPRHKITKRGQNVTFRCDPISEHNRLYWYRQTLGQGPEFLTYFQNEAQLEKSRLLSDRFSAERPKGSFSTLEIQRTEQGDSAMYLCASSPEIAYNEQFFGPGTRLTVL.

There are a few counts of this clonotype. The genes are TRBV7-9 and TRBJ1-1; no reliable D call. This CDR3 has 13 residues. V dropped 3 bases and J dropped 2 bases, with 7 bases sitting between them. CDR1 SEHNR and CDR2 FQNEAQ come from the germline V gene (reference sequence). In nucleotides, the CDR3 is TGTGCCAGCAGCTTGCAGTCCAACACTGAAGCTTTCTTT. Residues: CASSLQSNTEAFF.

This clonotype has ten or more counts. This rearrangement joins TRBV10-3 to TRBJ1-5; no firm D call. This CDR3 is 12 amino acids long. Germline CDR1 is ENHRY and CDR2 is SYGVKD. Trimming cost V 10 bases and J 7 bases, with 14 bases left between them. CDR3 sequence reads: CATQKVGQPQHF. The CDR3 nucleotides read TGTGCCACTCAGAAAGTTGGACAGCCCCAGCATTTT.

This clonotype has only a few counts. J is TRBJ1-4 and V is TRBV6-6; D not resolved. This CDR3 contains 13 residues. The germline V and J ends were trimmed by 8 bases and 5 bases, with 12 bases remaining between them. Germline V gene sequence: CDR1 MNHNY, CDR2 SVGAGI (reference sequence). This CDR3 reads CASGTGRNEKLFF. CDR3 bases: TGTGCCAGCGGCACCGGGAGAAATGAAAAACTGTTTTTT.

This clonotype was found a few times. The chain combines TRBV6-1 with TRBJ2-6; D is unclear. This CDR3 comprises 18 residues. Trimming stripped 2 bases from V and 0 bases from J, with 14 bases between. Germline assignment: CDR1 MNHNS and CDR2 SASEGT. In DNA, the CDR3 is TGTGCCAGCAGTGAAACGGTCAGGATCCTCTCTGGGGCCAACGTCCTGACTTTC. Translated, it gives CASSETVRILSGANVLTF.

This clonotype appeared many times. This chain connects TRBV12-3 or TRBV12-4 to TRBJ2-1, with D maybe TRBD2 (6 bases). Deletions cut 3 bases from V and 12 bases from J, with 18 bases between. The CDR3 length is 14 residues. The CDR3 is CASSFSGVVRGQFF. The CDR3 nucleotides are TGTGCCAGCAGTTTCTCGGGAGTTGTACGGGGGCAGTTCTTC.

Only a few counts were recorded for this clonotype. The CDR3 here is CASSLGGPRQFF. The DNA for the CDR3 is TGTGCCAGCAGCCTAGGAGGACCAAGGCAGTTCTTC. The V call is TRBV5-5, the J call TRBJ2-1; D may be TRBD2 (5 bases). The CDR3 runs to 12 residues. V was shortened by 4 bases and J by 12 bases, with 14 bases between the two germline ends. Germline CDR1 is SGHKS and CDR2 is YYEKEE (reference sequence).

This clonotype turned up a few times. V and J are TRBV5-1 and TRBJ1-1; D remains unclear. Trimming stripped 5 bases from V and 4 bases from J, with 12 bases between. The CDR3 extends over 13 amino acids. Germline CDR1 SGHRS, CDR2 YFSETQ. CDR3 amino acids: CASRNRGGTEAFF. CDR3 DNA: TGCGCCAGCAGAAATCGGGGAGGCACTGAAGCTTTCTTT.

V gene TRBV5-1 combines with J gene TRBJ2-1; D may be TRBD1 (5 bases). The CDR3 runs 12 residues. Trimming stripped 0 bases from V and 9 bases from J, with 7 bases between. Looked up from germline, CDR1 is SGHRS and CDR2 is YFSETQ. CDR3 residues: CASSLGTPEQFF. As DNA, the CDR3 is TGCGCCAGCAGCTTGGGGACACCTGAGCAGTTCTTC.